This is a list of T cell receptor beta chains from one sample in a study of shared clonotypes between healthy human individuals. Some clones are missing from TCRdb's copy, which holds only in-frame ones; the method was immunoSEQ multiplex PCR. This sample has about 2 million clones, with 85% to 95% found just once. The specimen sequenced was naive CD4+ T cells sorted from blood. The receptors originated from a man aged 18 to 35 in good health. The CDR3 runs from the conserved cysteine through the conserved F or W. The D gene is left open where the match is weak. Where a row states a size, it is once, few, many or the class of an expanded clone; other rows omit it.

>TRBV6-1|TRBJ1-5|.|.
CASREDGAGQPQHF
TGTGCCAGCAGGGAAGACGGGGCAGGTCAGCCCCAGCATTTT
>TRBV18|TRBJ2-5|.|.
CASSPTKRLDQETQYF
TGTGCCAGCTCACCAACTAAGAGACTAGATCAAGAGACCCAGTACTTC
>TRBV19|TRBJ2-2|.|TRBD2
CASIPGLAGGTNTGELFF
TGTGCCAGTATCCCCGGACTAGCGGGGGGGACGAACACCGGGGAGCTGTTTTTT
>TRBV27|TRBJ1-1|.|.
CASRGLTNTEAFF
TGTGCCAGCAGGGGACTGACGAACACTGAAGCTTTCTTT
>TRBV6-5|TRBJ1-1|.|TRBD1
CASSYQGVTEAFF
TGTGCCAGCAGTTACCAGGGGGTGACTGAAGCTTTCTTT
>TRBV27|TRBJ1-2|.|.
CASSSQGLGYTF
TGTGCCAGCAGTTCGCAGGGATTAGGCTACACCTTC
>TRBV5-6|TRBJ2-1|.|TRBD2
CASSLSGRATYNEQFF
TGTGCCAGCAGCTTGAGCGGGAGGGCAACCTACAATGAGCAGTTCTTC
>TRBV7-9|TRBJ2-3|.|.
CASSLPGPAHDTQYF
TGTGCCAGCAGCCTCCCGGGCCCCGCGCACGATACGCAGTATTTT
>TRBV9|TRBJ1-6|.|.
CASSAQGGSSPLHF
TGTGCCAGCAGTGCCCAGGGAGGGAGTTCACCCCTCCACTTT
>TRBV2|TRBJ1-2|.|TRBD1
CAGSTGVNYGYTF
TGTGCCGGGTCGACAGGGGTTAACTATGGCTACACCTTC
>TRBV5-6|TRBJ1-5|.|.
CASSYGNQPQHF
TGTGCCAGCAGTTATGGCAATCAGCCCCAGCATTTT
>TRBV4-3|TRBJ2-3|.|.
CASSQDRATDTQYF
TGCGCCAGCAGCCAAGATCGGGCCACAGATACGCAGTATTTT
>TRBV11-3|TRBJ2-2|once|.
CASSFSTGTPNTGELFF
TGTGCCAGCAGCTTTTCGACCGGGACACCTAACACCGGGGAGCTGTTTTTT
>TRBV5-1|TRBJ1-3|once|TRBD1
CASSLDLTGADSGNTIYF
TGCGCCAGCAGCTTGGACTTGACAGGGGCCGACTCTGGAAACACCATATATTTT
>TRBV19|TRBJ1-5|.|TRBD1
CASSIMTGVDQPQHF
TGTGCCAGTAGTATTATGACAGGGGTAGATCAGCCCCAGCATTTT
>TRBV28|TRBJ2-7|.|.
CASSTGISSYEQYF
TGTGCCAGCAGTACCGGGATCTCCTCCTACGAGCAGTACTTC
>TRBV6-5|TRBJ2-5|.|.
CASSYGGAAETQYF
TGTGCCAGCAGTTACGGCGGGGCAGCAGAGACCCAGTACTTC
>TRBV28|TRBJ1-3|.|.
CASNKSGGGNTIYF
TGTGCCAGCAACAAATCCGGCGGTGGAAACACCATATATTTT
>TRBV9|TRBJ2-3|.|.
CASSVAGTISTDTQYF
TGTGCCAGCAGCGTAGCCGGGACAATAAGCACAGATACGCAGTATTTT
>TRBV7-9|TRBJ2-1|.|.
CASSFRTQQEQFF
TGTGCCAGCAGCTTCCGGACCCAGCAGGAGCAGTTCTTC
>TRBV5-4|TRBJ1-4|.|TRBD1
CASSLGGTGATNEKLFF
TGTGCCAGCAGCTTGGGGGGGACAGGTGCAACTAATGAAAAACTGTTTTTT
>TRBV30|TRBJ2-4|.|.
CAWSLAGGGDIQYF
TGTGCCTGGAGTCTCGCCGGGGGTGGGGACATTCAGTACTTC
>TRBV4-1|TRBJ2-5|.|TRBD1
CASSRSPSGTAQQETQYF
TGCGCCAGCAGCCGGTCTCCATCAGGGACAGCTCAACAAGAGACCCAGTACTTC
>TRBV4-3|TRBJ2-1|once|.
CASSQGEHNPEQFF
TGCGCCAGCAGCCAGGGGGAGCACAACCCGGAGCAGTTCTTC
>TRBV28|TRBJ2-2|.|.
CASRGPTGELFF
TGTGCCAGCAGGGGTCCAACCGGGGAGCTGTTTTTT
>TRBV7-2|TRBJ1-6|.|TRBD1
CASSPPQGANSPLHF
TGTGCCAGCAGCCCTCCACAGGGGGCCAATTCACCCCTCCACTTT
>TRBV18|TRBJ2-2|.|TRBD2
CASSRLAGAGELFF
TGTGCCAGCTCACGACTAGCAGGTGCCGGGGAGCTGTTTTTT
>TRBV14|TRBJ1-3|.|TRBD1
CASSPTGAGNTIYF
TGTGCCAGCAGCCCTACAGGGGCCGGAAACACCATATATTTT
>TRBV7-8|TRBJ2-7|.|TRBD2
CASSQRLAGRVYEQYF
TGTGCCAGCAGCCAAAGACTAGCGGGGAGGGTCTACGAGCAGTACTTC
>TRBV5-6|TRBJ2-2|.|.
CASSLVGVTGELFF
TGTGCCAGCAGCTTGGTTGGGGTTACCGGGGAGCTGTTTTTT
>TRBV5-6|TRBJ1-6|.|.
CASSLLQDSLGNSPLHF
TGTGCCAGCAGCTTGCTTCAGGACAGTTTGGGCAATTCACCCCTCCACTTT
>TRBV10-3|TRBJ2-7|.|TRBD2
CAISADWSGSYEQYF
TGTGCCATCAGTGCTGACTGGAGCGGGAGTTACGAGCAGTACTTC
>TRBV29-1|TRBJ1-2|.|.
CSVLAGPDYGYTF
TGCAGCGTTTTGGCCGGGCCGGACTATGGCTACACCTTC
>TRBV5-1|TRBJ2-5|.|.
CASSLGQQGTQYF
TGCGCCAGCAGCTTGGGTCAGCAAGGGACCCAGTACTTC
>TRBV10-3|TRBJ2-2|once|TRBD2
CAISESGSGRDVTGELFF
TGTGCCATCAGTGAGTCGGGTAGCGGGAGGGACGTAACCGGGGAGCTGTTTTTT
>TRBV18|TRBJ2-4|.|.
CASSPELGKNIQYF
TGTGCCAGCTCACCAGAACTCGGCAAAAACATTCAGTACTTC
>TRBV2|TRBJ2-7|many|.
CASSGQGVYEQYF
TGTGCCAGCAGTGGCCAGGGTGTTTACGAGCAGTACTTC
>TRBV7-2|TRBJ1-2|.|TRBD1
CASSLGGTAGYGYTF
TGTGCCAGCAGCTTAGGAGGGACAGCCGGCTATGGCTACACCTTC
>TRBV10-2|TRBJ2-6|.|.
CASSNRVGGANVLTF
TGCGCCAGCAGCAACAGGGTGGGTGGGGCCAACGTCCTGACTTTC
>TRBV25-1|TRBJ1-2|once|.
CASSELGAGGYTF
TGTGCCAGCAGTGAATTGGGGGCGGGTGGCTACACCTTC
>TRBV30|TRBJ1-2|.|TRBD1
CAWSVQWTGLNYGYTF
TGTGCCTGGAGTGTACAATGGACAGGGCTTAACTATGGCTACACCTTC
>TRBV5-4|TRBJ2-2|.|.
CASSLGAGSSTGELFF
TGTGCCAGCAGCTTGGGGGCAGGGTCGAGCACCGGGGAGCTGTTTTTT
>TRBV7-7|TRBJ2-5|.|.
CASSLGTTETQYF
TGTGCTAGCAGCTTAGGCACGACAGAGACCCAGTACTTC
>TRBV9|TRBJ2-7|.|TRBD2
CASSAPGLGVEQYF
TGTGCCAGCAGCGCCCCGGGACTAGGTGTCGAGCAGTACTTC
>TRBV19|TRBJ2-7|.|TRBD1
CASSPTDRGSSYEQYF
TGTGCCAGTAGTCCCACGGACAGGGGATCCTCCTACGAGCAGTACTTC